These 12 T cell receptor beta chains came from one sample sequenced in a study of blood T cell repertoires in COVID-19. Clones were read by immunoSEQ multiplex PCR, and TCRdb kept only the in-frame ones, dropping some. There are 95,000 to 150,000 clones in the sample; roughly 90% occur only once, and 3.5% to 5% lies in the top ten. Sequencing was performed on peripheral blood. These receptors all stem from a middle-aged man with acute or convalescent COVID-19.

The V call is TRBV19, the J call TRBJ1-3, with D possibly TRBD1 on 6 matching bases. CDR3 size: 15 residues. Germline V gene data show CDR1 as LNHDA and CDR2 as SQIVND (reference sequence). Trimming stripped 7 bases from V and 2 bases from J, with 15 bases between. CDR3 residues: CASIKTRTAGNTIYF. The CDR3 bases are TGTGCCAGTATCAAAACCCGGACAGCTGGAAACACCATATATTTT.

The chain combines TRBV7-2 with TRBJ1-1; 10 bases map to TRBD1. The CDR3 has 17 residues. With 3 bases clipped from V and 4 bases from J, the junction kept 11 bases outside the gene matches. Germline-derived CDR1 and CDR2 are SGHTA and FQGNSA. The CDR3 bases are TGTGCCAGCAGCTTGACAGGGGGCGCGTCCTTCCCCACTGAAGCTTTCTTT. This sequence encodes CASSLTGGASFPTEAFF.

The chain couples TRBV19 to TRBJ1-6; weak D call: TRBD1 (6 bases). CDR1 and CDR2 (germline): LNHDA, SQIVND (reference sequence). The CDR3 spans 14 residues. V lost 4 bases to trimming and J lost 6 bases, with 10 bases between them. The CDR3 sequence is CASSTQGSNSPLHF. CDR3 sequence (DNA): TGTGCCAGTAGTACGCAGGGGTCTAATTCACCCCTCCACTTT.

The CDR3 sequence is CASSLAPRGGKYGYTF. The DNA for the CDR3 is TGTGCCAGCAGCTTAGCCCCCAGAGGGGGCAAGTATGGCTACACCTTC. V usage is TRBV7-2 and J usage is TRBJ1-2, with TRBD1 matching 7 bases. The ends lost 0 bases at V and 5 bases at J; junction bases unmatched: 9. Germline V gene sequence: CDR1 SGHTA, CDR2 FQGNSA. The CDR3 has 16 residues. Full variable domain (outside the CDR3, taken from reference TRBV7-2 and TRBJ1-2): GAGVSQSPSNKVTEKGKDVELRCDPISGHTALYWYRQSLGQGLEFLIYFQGNSAPDKSGLPSDRFSAERTGGSVSTLTIQRTQQEDSAVYLCASSLAPRGGKYGYTFGSGTRLTVV.

V is TRBV30 and J is TRBJ2-7, with 9 positions matching TRBD1. V gave up 5 bases and J gave up 2 bases; unmatched junction bases: 4. CDR1 and CDR2 from the germline V gene are GTSNPN and SVGIG (reference sequence). The CDR3 runs to 13 residues. The CDR3 sequence: CAWGRDRAYEQYF. The CDR3 coding sequence is TGTGCCTGGGGACGGGACAGGGCCTACGAGCAGTACTTC.

This rearrangement joins TRBV20-1 to TRBJ2-5; the D gene is possibly TRBD1 (7 bases). The CDR3 consists of 15 residues. Deletions cut 3 bases from V and 2 bases from J, with 16 bases between. Germline assignment: CDR1 DFQATT and CDR2 SNEGSKA (reference sequence). Here the CDR3 DNA reads TGCAGTGCTAGTCTGGCAGGGGGGTCTCAAGAGACCCAGTACTTC. As protein: CSASLAGGSQETQYF.

The V call is TRBV6-5, the J call TRBJ2-2; D is undetermined. Deletions cut 5 bases from V and 2 bases from J, with 6 bases between. The CDR3 runs 13 residues. Germline V gene sequence: CDR1 MNHEY, CDR2 SVGAGI. The DNA for the CDR3 is TGTGCCAGCAGTACAGATAACACCGGGGAGCTGTTTTTT. Amino acid sequence: CASSTDNTGELFF.

The chain recombines TRBV19 with TRBJ1-1, with TRBD1 as a possible D gene (6 bases). Trimming pared 5 bases from V and 3 bases from J, leaving 19 bases between. CDR3 length equals 16 residues. The germline CDR1 and CDR2 sequences are LNHDA and SQIVND (reference sequence). This chain's CDR3 is CASSSRRGVGYTEAFF. The CDR3 DNA is TGTGCCAGTAGTTCCCGCAGGGGTGTGGGTTACACTGAAGCTTTCTTT.

The gene calls are TRBV6-5 and TRBJ2-3, with D possibly matching TRBD2 (5 bases). CDR3 length: 16 amino acids. The germline CDR1 and CDR2 sequences are MNHEY and SVGAGI. Trimming removed 2 bases at V and 0 bases at J, with 12 bases between. CDR3 sequence: CASSYLGGTSTDTQYF. The CDR3 region has the DNA TGTGCCAGCAGTTACCTAGGAGGAACTAGCACAGATACGCAGTATTTT.

The V gene is TRBV29-1, the J gene TRBJ1-1, with TRBD1 as a possible D gene (5 bases). This CDR3 contains 13 residues. Germline V lookup: CDR1 SQVTM, CDR2 ANQGSEA. V was pared by 7 bases and J by 3 bases, with 15 bases between. The CDR3 loop is CSADQGTDTEAFF. As DNA, the CDR3 is TGCAGCGCGGACCAGGGTACGGACACTGAAGCTTTCTTT. The full variable domain, completed using reference TRBV29-1 and TRBJ1-1, is SAVISQKPSRDICQRGTSLTIQCQVDSQVTMMFWYRQQPGQSLTLIATANQGSEATYESGFVIDKFPISRPNLTFSTLTVSNMSPEDSSIYLCSADQGTDTEAFFGQGTRLTVV.

The chain uses TRBV5-1 and TRBJ2-5; D possibly corresponds to TRBD1 (5 bases). Looked up from germline, CDR1 is SGHRS and CDR2 is YFSETQ. The CDR3 length is 13 residues. Trimming took off 4 bases at V and 2 bases at J, with 9 bases between the two ends. In nucleotides, the CDR3 is TGCGCCAGCAGCCCACAGGAACAAGAGACCCAGTACTTC. As protein: CASSPQEQETQYF.

The chain is built from TRBV6-2 or TRBV6-3 and TRBJ2-1; the D gene is possibly TRBD2 (5 bases). The CDR3 length is 11 residues. CDR1 MNHEY and CDR2 SVGEGT come from the germline V gene. Between the trimmed V and J ends, which lost 4 bases and 15 bases, there was a span of 13 bases. DNA for the CDR3: TGTGCCAGCAGTTCCCTCCGAGGAGGGTTCTTC. Protein sequence: CASSSLRGGFF.